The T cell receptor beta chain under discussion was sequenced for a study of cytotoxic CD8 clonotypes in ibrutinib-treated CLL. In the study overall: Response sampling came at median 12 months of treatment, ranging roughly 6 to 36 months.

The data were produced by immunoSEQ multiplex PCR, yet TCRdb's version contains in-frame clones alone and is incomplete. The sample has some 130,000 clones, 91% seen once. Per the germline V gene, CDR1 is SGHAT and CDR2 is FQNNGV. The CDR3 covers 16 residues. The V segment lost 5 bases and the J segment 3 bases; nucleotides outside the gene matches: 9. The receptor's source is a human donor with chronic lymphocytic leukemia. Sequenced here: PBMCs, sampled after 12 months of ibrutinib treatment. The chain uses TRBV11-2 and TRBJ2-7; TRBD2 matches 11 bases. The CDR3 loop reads CASSPKLAGDLYEQYF. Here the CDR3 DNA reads TGTGCCAGCAGCCCGAAACTAGCGGGAGACCTCTACGAGCAGTACTTC.